This TCR beta chain stems from a study of glioma-infiltrating T cells. As for the study in general: Dexamethasone exposure before glioma surgery was limited to six or fewer days. Blood libraries targeted about 4- to 10-fold coverage of roughly 920,000 T cells.

Trimming stripped 5 bases from V and 4 bases from J, with 14 bases between. The CDR3 length is 14 residues. From germline, CDR1 is MDHEN and CDR2 SYDVKM. TCR alpha and beta CDR3 regions were amplified from RNA using iRepertoire nested multiplex PCR. Tissue mRNA or PBMC total RNA, roughly 90-450 ng, went into one-step reverse transcription and amplification. A single record per CDR3 protein comes from TCRdb applying MiXCR to the multiplex PCR reads. Of 300,000 to 400,000 distinct CDR3 sequences listed, around 45% are singletons. This clonotype turned up a few times. The source is a human donor with low-grade glioma or glioblastoma, undergoing nonglioma brain surgery, or in good health (not recorded which). The sequenced sample was glioma tissue, nonneoplastic brain tissue, or PBMCs (not recorded which). The chain carries TRBV28 and TRBJ1-2, with D maybe TRBD1 (5 bases). The CDR3 DNA reads TGTGCCAGCAGTGACCTGGGGCGCGGCTATGGCTACACCTTC. Protein product: CASSDLGRGYGYTF.